The 23 T cell receptor beta chains given below trace back to one sample, sequenced in a study of blood T cell repertoires in COVID-19. Generated by immunoSEQ multiplex PCR, the TCRdb table keeps only in-frame clones and is missing some. The sample comprises about 120,000 clones, 75% to 80% of which are singletons, and over 6.5% rests with the top ten. The sample consisted of peripheral blood. The receptors here all came from a human donor in a cohort sampled during active COVID-19.

This clone was counted once. J is TRBJ1-2 and V is TRBV29-1; weak D call: TRBD1 (6 bases). Looked up from germline, CDR1 is SQVTM and CDR2 is ANQGSEA. The CDR3 totals 14 residues. Trimming cost V 0 bases and J 6 bases, with 14 bases left between them. CDR3 protein: CSVEDRLDSDGYTF. The CDR3 bases are TGCAGCGTTGAAGATCGTCTGGACAGTGATGGCTACACCTTC.

This chain uses TRBV6-5 with TRBJ2-7; tentative D call: TRBD1 (5 bases). Germline CDR1 and CDR2: MNHEY and SVGAGI. The CDR3 is 14 residues long. V lost 7 bases to trimming and J lost 4 bases, with 17 bases between them. The CDR3 is CASKRTMGPYEQYF. CDR3 DNA: TGTGCCAGCAAGAGAACTATGGGGCCTTACGAGCAGTACTTC.

J is TRBJ2-7 and V is TRBV28, with 11 bases aligning to TRBD2. The CDR3 sequence is 18 residues long. CDR1 and CDR2 (germline): MDHEN, SYDVKM. Trimming took 2 bases from V and 3 from J; bases not matched to a gene: 12. The CDR3 DNA reads as TGTGCCAGCAGTTTAAGGACTAGCGGGTACTACTACTACTACGAGCAGTACTTC. This encodes CASSLRTSGYYYYYEQYF.

This clone has a handful of counts. This rearrangement joins TRBV9 to TRBJ2-2, with D tentatively TRBD1 (5 bases). The CDR3 loop spans 12 amino acids. V was cut by 6 bases and J by 5 bases, with 8 bases left in between. Germline V gene data show CDR1 as SGDLS and CDR2 as YYNGEE. CDR3 nucleotide sequence: TGTGCCAGCACCCAGGGAACCGGGGAGCTGTTTTTT. This gives the protein CASTQGTGELFF. Variable domain in full (rest from reference TRBV9 and TRBJ2-2): DSGVTQTPKHLITATGQRVTLRCSPRSGDLSVYWYQQSLDQGLQFLIQYYNGEERAKGNILERFSAQQFPDLHSELNLSSLELGDSALYFCASTQGTGELFFGEGSRLTVL.

J is TRBJ1-4 and V is TRBV30; 9 bases are a match to TRBD1. The junction had 11 bases not matched to a gene; V was cut back by 6 bases and J by 0 bases. The CDR3 loop spans 17 amino acids. CDR1 is GTSNPN and CDR2 is SVGIG in the germline V gene (reference sequence). CDR3 DNA: TGTGCCTGTCCGGGGGGGACAGGGACCACAACTAATGAAAAACTGTTTTTT. It encodes CACPGGTGTTTNEKLFF.

V gene TRBV5-1 combines with J gene TRBJ2-7, with 7 bases that match TRBD1. V dropped 0 bases and J dropped 3; count of bases not matched to a gene: 3. Germline V CDR1 and CDR2: SGHRS, YFSETQ. The CDR3 sequence is 14 residues long. CDR3 region: CASSLAGQDYEQYF. CDR3 nucleotides: TGCGCCAGCAGCTTGGCCGGACAGGACTACGAGCAGTACTTC.

This clone has only a few counts. The rearrangement uses TRBV2 and TRBJ2-6; D gene uncertain. This CDR3 has 13 residues. The V gene lost 8 bases and the J gene lost 0 bases, with 5 bases spanning the gap. Looked up from germline, CDR1 is SNHLY and CDR2 is FYNNEI. The CDR3 is CASQDSGANVLTF. The CDR3 DNA is TGTGCCAGCCAGGACTCTGGGGCCAACGTCCTGACTTTC.

This clone has just a few counts. V gene TRBV7-2 combines with J gene TRBJ1-1, with D perhaps TRBD1 (6 bases). The CDR3 is 14 residues long. Germline CDR1 SGHTA, CDR2 FQGNSA. V was cut by 5 bases and J by 6 bases, with 16 bases left in between. The chain's CDR3 is CASSHQQGNPEAFF. The CDR3 DNA reads as TGTGCCAGCAGCCATCAACAGGGTAATCCTGAAGCTTTCTTT.

The J gene is TRBJ2-5, the V gene TRBV30; TRBD1 matches 7 bases. The V gene end was trimmed by 5 bases and the J gene end by 5 bases; junction bases not matched to a gene: 11. This CDR3 has 14 residues. Germline V lookup: CDR1 GTSNPN, CDR2 SVGIG (reference sequence). CDR3 in amino acids: CAWSTGVGSETQYF. CDR3 DNA: TGTGCCTGGTCCACAGGGGTCGGGTCGGAGACCCAGTACTTC.

This clone was counted once. V gene TRBV6-2 or TRBV6-3 combines with J gene TRBJ1-5, with D tentatively TRBD1 (6 bases). Germline V CDR1 and CDR2: MNHEY, SVGEGT. CDR3 length: 15 residues. Trimming cost V 1 base and J 6 bases, with 13 bases left between them. The CDR3 coding sequence is TGTGCCAGCAGTTACTTGGGGGCGGTGGGTCAGCCCCAGCATTTT. Translated: CASSYLGAVGQPQHF.

The chain joins TRBV19 to TRBJ1-5; perhaps TRBD1 as D (6 bases). V was trimmed by 7 bases and J by 9 bases, leaving 22 bases between them. The CDR3 has 15 residues. Germline CDR1 and CDR2: LNHDA and SQIVND (reference sequence). The CDR3 DNA follows: TGTGCCAGTACCCCCCAGGGGCACCCTTTTGCGCCCCAGCATTTT. Its protein product is CASTPQGHPFAPQHF.

The chain uses TRBV10-2 and TRBJ2-7; 12 nucleotides line up with TRBD2. Trimming at V came to 4 bases and at J to 4 bases, leaving 2 bases not matched to a gene. The CDR3 runs to 14 residues. Per the germline V gene, CDR1 is WSHSY and CDR2 is SAAADI. CDR3 residues: CASSAGLAGYEQYF. The CDR3, as DNA: TGCGCCAGCAGTGCGGGACTAGCGGGTTACGAGCAGTACTTC.

The chain uses TRBV6-6 and TRBJ2-5; possibly TRBD2 for D (7 bases). This CDR3 has 16 residues. Germline CDR1 and CDR2: MNHNY and SVGAGI (reference sequence). Trimming stripped 6 bases from V and 0 bases from J, with 17 bases between. The CDR3: CASSQWGAGDQETQYF. The CDR3 region has the DNA TGTGCCAGCAGCCAATGGGGGGCGGGGGACCAAGAGACCCAGTACTTC.

The V gene is TRBV30, the J gene TRBJ1-3, with D maybe TRBD1 (6 bases). There are 12 residues in the CDR3. Germline V gene sequence: CDR1 GTSNPN, CDR2 SVGIG (reference sequence). V was trimmed by 0 bases and J by 11 bases, leaving 11 bases between them. The CDR3 reads CAWSVQGVSIYF. Here the CDR3 DNA reads TGTGCCTGGAGTGTACAGGGAGTTTCCATATATTTT. Supplemented by reference TRBV30 and TRBJ1-3, the full variable domain reads SQTIHQWPATLVQPVGSPLSLECTVEGTSNPNLYWYRQAAGRGLQLLFYSVGIGQISSEVPQNLSASRPQDRQFILSSKKLLLSDSGFYLCAWSVQGVSIYFGEGSWLTVV.

V gene TRBV19 combines with J gene TRBJ1-1; D uncertain. There are 13 residues in the CDR3. The V end was cut by 1 base, the J end by 5 bases, with 8 bases between. Germline V lookup: CDR1 LNHDA, CDR2 SQIVND (reference sequence). Here the CDR3 reads CASSIGEGTEAFF. The CDR3 DNA sequence: TGTGCCAGTAGTATAGGGGAGGGAACTGAAGCTTTCTTT.

The J gene is TRBJ1-1, the V gene TRBV18; D is perhaps TRBD1 (5 bases). CDR3 length: 13 amino acids. Germline V gene lookup returns CDR1 KGHSH and CDR2 LQKENI. The ends were cut back, 6 bases at V and 1 base at J, with 9 bases in the middle. The CDR3 region is CASSGTQNTEAFF. As DNA, the CDR3 is TGTGCCAGCTCCGGGACTCAGAACACTGAAGCTTTCTTT.

CDR3 in amino acids: CASSRRAGGTFNEQFF. In DNA form, the CDR3 reads TGTGCCAGCAGCCGGAGAGCGGGAGGAACTTTCAATGAGCAGTTCTTC. V usage is TRBV27 and J usage is TRBJ2-1, with 9 positions matching TRBD2. J gave up 6 bases and V 6 bases, and 12 bases lay outside the gene matches. This CDR3 region has 16 residues. The germline V gene encodes CDR1 MNHEY and CDR2 SMNVEV (reference sequence).

This rearrangement joins TRBV7-2 to TRBJ1-2; D is perhaps TRBD1 (6 bases). Germline assignment: CDR1 SGHTA and CDR2 FQGNSA. Trimming pared 5 bases from V and 8 bases from J, leaving 18 bases between. The CDR3 has 14 amino acids. The CDR3 here is CASSPGGDIRGYTF. The CDR3 DNA sequence: TGTGCCAGCAGCCCGGGAGGGGACATTCGGGGCTACACCTTC.

CDR3 sequence reads: CASSPLAGGSSYEQYF. The CDR3 region has the DNA TGTGCCAGCAGTCCACTAGCGGGGGGCTCCTCCTACGAGCAGTACTTC. The chain couples TRBV6-6 to TRBJ2-7, with 12 bases that match TRBD2. The CDR3 is made up of 16 amino acids. Germline V gives CDR1 MNHNY, CDR2 SVGAGI (reference sequence). The J segment lost 0 bases and the V segment lost 5 bases, leaving 5 bases of the junction unmatched.

The chain carries TRBV7-9 and TRBJ1-5; tentative D call: TRBD1 (6 bases). Looked up from germline, CDR1 is SEHNR and CDR2 is FQNEAQ (reference sequence). The CDR3 consists of 15 residues. V was shortened by 5 bases and J by 0 bases, with 11 bases between the two germline ends. In DNA, the CDR3 is TGTGCCAGCAGCGAGGACAGTTCTAGCAATCAGCCCCAGCATTTT. Translation gives CASSEDSSSNQPQHF.

This CDR3 reads CATSDGGTSTDTQYF. Written as DNA, the CDR3 is TGTGCCACCAGTGATGGGGGCACTAGCACAGATACGCAGTATTTT. This chain connects TRBV24-1 to TRBJ2-3, with D possibly TRBD1 on 6 matching bases. Trimming pared 3 bases from V and 0 bases from J, leaving 9 bases between. Germline V CDR1 and CDR2: KGHDR, SFDVKD. The CDR3 runs 15 residues.

The chain combines TRBV3-1 (or the pseudogene TRBV3-2) with TRBJ2-6, with 10 bases lining up with TRBD1. This CDR3 contains 19 residues. The germline V gene has CDR1 LGHDT and CDR2 YNNKEL (reference sequence). V lost 1 base to trimming and J lost 3 bases; unmatched junction nucleotides: 9. The CDR3 DNA is TGTGCCAGCAGCCAAGCTTTTCTGGACAGGGGGAGTGGGGCCAACGTCCTGACTTTC. It specifies CASSQAFLDRGSGANVLTF.

This chain joins TRBV7-2 and TRBJ2-7; 9 nucleotides align to TRBD1. Germline trimming cut 5 bases from V and 6 bases from J; bases unmatched to any gene: 5. This CDR3 contains 13 residues. In germline, CDR1 is SGHTA, CDR2 FQGNSA. This CDR3 reads CASSARTGAEQYF. CDR3 coding DNA: TGTGCCAGCAGCGCACGGACAGGGGCCGAGCAGTACTTC.